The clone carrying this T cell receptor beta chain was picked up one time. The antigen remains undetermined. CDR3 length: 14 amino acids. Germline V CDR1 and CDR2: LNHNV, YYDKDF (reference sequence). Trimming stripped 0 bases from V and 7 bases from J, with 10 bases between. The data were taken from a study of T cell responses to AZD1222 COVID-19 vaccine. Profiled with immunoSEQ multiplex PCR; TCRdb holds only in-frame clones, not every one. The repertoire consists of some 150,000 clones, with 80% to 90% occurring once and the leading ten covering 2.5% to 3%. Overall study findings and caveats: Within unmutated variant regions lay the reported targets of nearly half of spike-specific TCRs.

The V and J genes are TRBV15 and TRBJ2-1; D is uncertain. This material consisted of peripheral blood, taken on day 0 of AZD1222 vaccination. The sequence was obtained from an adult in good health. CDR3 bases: TGTGCCACCAGCAGAGATCGGGCTCGAAATGAGCAGTTCTTC. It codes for CATSRDRARNEQFF.